This entry features one T cell receptor (beta chain) sequence. Its antigen is undetermined. Sequencing used immunoSEQ v3.0 at survey level. The protocol was immunoSEQ multiplex PCR, while the TCRdb copy is restricted to in-frame clones and leaves out a portion. The data hold approximately 14,000 clones, with just under 85% observed a single time. At minimum, one pre-ART and two post-ART PBMC samples were obtained from each donor. Everyone in the study who had HIV was treated in the United States. Germline loops: CDR1 SNHLY, CDR2 FYNNEI. The V gene lost 4 bases and the J gene lost 0 bases, with 10 bases spanning the gap. There are 14 residues in the CDR3. These data belong to a study of long-term antiretroviral therapy in people with HIV. Study-wide background: Samples collected earliest predate the 2015 immediate-ART recommendation by about a decade. Study results and caveats: Although diversity increased after ART, it remained lower than in transplant donor controls.

The material sequenced was unsorted PBMCs, taken just before starting antiretroviral therapy. The source of this sequence is a man between 35 and 55 years old with HIV. The chain is built from TRBV2 and TRBJ2-7; no firm D call. CDR3 nucleotides: TGTGCCAGCAGTGGAATTTCAGGCTCCTACGAGCAGTACTTC. Protein sequence: CASSGISGSYEQYF.